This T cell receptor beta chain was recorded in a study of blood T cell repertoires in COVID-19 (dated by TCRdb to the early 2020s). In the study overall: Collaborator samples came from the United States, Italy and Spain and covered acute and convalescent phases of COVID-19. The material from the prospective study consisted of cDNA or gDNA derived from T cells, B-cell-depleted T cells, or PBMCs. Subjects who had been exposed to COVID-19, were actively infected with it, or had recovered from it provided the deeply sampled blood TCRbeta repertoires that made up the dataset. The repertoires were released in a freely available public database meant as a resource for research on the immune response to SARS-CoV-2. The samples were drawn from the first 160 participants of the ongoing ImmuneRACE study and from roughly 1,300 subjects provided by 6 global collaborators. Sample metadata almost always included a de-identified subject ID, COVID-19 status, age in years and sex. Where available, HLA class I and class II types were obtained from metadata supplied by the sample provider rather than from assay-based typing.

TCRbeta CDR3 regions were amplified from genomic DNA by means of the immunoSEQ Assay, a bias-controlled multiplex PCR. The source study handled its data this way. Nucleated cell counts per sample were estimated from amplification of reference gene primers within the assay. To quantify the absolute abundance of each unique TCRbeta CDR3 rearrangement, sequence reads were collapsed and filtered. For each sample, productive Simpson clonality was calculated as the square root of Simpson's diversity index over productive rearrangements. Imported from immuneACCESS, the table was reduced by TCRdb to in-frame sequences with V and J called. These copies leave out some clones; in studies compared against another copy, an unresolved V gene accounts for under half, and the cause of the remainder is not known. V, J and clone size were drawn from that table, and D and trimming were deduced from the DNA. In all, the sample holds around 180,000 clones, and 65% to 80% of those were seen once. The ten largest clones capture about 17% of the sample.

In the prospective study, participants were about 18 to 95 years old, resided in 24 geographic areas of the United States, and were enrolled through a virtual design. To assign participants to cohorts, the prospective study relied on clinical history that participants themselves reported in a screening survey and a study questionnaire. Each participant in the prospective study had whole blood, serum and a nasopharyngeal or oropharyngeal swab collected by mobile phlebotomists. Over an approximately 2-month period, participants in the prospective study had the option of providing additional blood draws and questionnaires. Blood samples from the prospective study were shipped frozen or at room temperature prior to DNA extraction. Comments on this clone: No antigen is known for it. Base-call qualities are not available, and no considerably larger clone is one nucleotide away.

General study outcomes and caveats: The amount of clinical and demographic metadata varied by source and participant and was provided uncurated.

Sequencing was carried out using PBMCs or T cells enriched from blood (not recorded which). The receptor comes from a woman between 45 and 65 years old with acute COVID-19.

The CDR3 amino acid sequence is: CASRGGTNTDTQYF. The nucleotide sequence is TGTGCCAGTAGGGGAGGGACTAACACAGATACGCAGTATTTT. Recombination joined TRBV19 with TRBJ2-3, with 7 bases in between that match TRBD2. The CDR3 measures 14 amino acids from cysteine to phenylalanine. CDR3 DNA only is kept here, 42 bases in frame from base 1. The germline V end is reduced by 6 bases and the J end by 2 bases; junction bases left unmatched: 5. Taken from the germline V gene (reference sequence), the CDR1 and CDR2 loops are LNHDA and SQIVND.